A selection of T cell receptor beta chains follows, all from one sample in a study of shared clonotypes between healthy human individuals. This table comes from immunoSEQ multiplex PCR, and its TCRdb copy is limited to in-frame clones, with some not included. The sample lists more than 1.2 million clones; around 98.5% were seen once. The sequenced sample consisted of naive CD4+ T cells sorted from blood. The receptors shown here come from a man under 40 in good health. CDR3s include the opening cysteine and the closing phenylalanine or tryptophan. The order of the fields is J gene, clone size, D gene, V gene, CDR3 protein, CDR3 DNA. D genes are given only for firm matches. Rows give clone size only sometimes, using once, few, many, or a class for an expanded clone.

TRBJ2-2,once,TRBD1,TRBV11-2,CASSPGQQNTGELFF,TGTGCCAGCAGTCCGGGACAGCAGAACACCGGGGAGCTGTTTTTT
TRBJ1-3,NA,NA,TRBV6-5,CASSYTSSGNTIYF,TGTGCCAGCAGTTACACAAGCTCTGGAAACACCATATATTTT
TRBJ2-3,NA,NA,TRBV9,CASSVDPAGPTDTQYF,TGTGCCAGCAGCGTAGATCCAGCGGGCCCCACAGATACGCAGTATTTT
TRBJ2-7,NA,TRBD1,TRBV5-1,CASSSQGAPFYEQYF,TGCGCCAGCAGTTCACAGGGGGCACCGTTCTACGAGCAGTACTTC
TRBJ1-5,NA,NA,TRBV27,CASSDVVGLGNQPQHF,TGTGCCAGCAGTGATGTAGTGGGCCTGGGCAATCAGCCCCAGCATTTT
TRBJ1-1,NA,TRBD1,TRBV27,CASNRQGAPSEAFF,TGTGCCAGCAATAGACAGGGGGCACCCTCTGAAGCTTTCTTT
TRBJ1-5,NA,TRBD1,TRBV2,CASSEMDRMGQPQHF,TGTGCCAGCAGTGAGATGGACAGGATGGGACAGCCCCAGCATTTT
TRBJ2-1,NA,NA,TRBV27,CASSLTENEQFF,TGTGCCAGCAGTTTAACAGAAAATGAGCAGTTCTTC
TRBJ2-1,NA,TRBD2,TRBV6-1,CASSAGLAGPWEQFF,TGTGCCAGCAGTGCGGGGCTAGCGGGCCCCTGGGAGCAGTTCTTC
TRBJ1-1,NA,NA,TRBV5-1,CASSVQPGAMNTEAFF,TGCGCCAGCAGCGTGCAACCGGGGGCCATGAACACTGAAGCTTTCTTT
TRBJ2-1,NA,TRBD1,TRBV18,CASSAIRTGVITYNEQFF,TGTGCCAGCTCCGCGATAAGAACAGGGGTAATCACCTACAATGAGCAGTTCTTC
TRBJ2-7,NA,NA,TRBV19,CASSSPAYEQYF,TGTGCCAGTAGTAGTCCAGCCTACGAGCAGTACTTC
TRBJ2-7,NA,NA,TRBV9,CASSEVGRPYEQYF,TGTGCCAGCAGCGAGGTGGGCAGGCCCTACGAGCAGTACTTC
TRBJ2-4,NA,TRBD2,TRBV7-9,CASSSTSGGADIQYF,TGTGCCAGCAGCTCGACTAGCGGGGGCGCGGACATTCAGTACTTC
TRBJ2-7,NA,NA,TRBV19,CASSRTRSSYEQYF,TGTGCCAGTAGCCGAACAAGAAGCTCCTACGAGCAGTACTTC
TRBJ2-7,once,TRBD2,TRBV19,CASSSAGSGSSYEQYF,TGTGCCAGTAGTTCCGCCGGTAGCGGGAGTTCCTACGAGCAGTACTTC
TRBJ2-7,NA,NA,TRBV11-1,CASSLEGMRYSYEQYF,TGTGCCAGCAGCTTAGAAGGAATGAGGTATTCCTACGAGCAGTACTTC
TRBJ2-7,NA,NA,TRBV14,CASSQGGNLGQYF,TGTGCCAGCAGCCAAGGGGGAAACCTCGGGCAGTACTTC
TRBJ1-2,NA,TRBD1,TRBV28,CASSLGRGRGYTF,TGTGCCAGCAGTTTAGGGAGGGGGCGCGGCTACACCTTC
TRBJ2-3,NA,TRBD2,TRBV13,CASSRRTSASTDTQYF,TGTGCCAGCAGCCGGCGGACTAGCGCAAGCACAGATACGCAGTATTTT
TRBJ2-2,NA,NA,TRBV6-4,CASSSLAGRTGELFF,TGTGCCAGCAGTTCCTTGGCAGGGCGCACCGGGGAGCTGTTTTTT
TRBJ2-7,NA,TRBD2,TRBV5-5,CASSLRFGLDGYEQYF,TGTGCCAGCAGCTTGCGCTTCGGACTAGATGGTTACGAGCAGTACTTC
TRBJ2-1,NA,NA,TRBV30,CAWSEGSSYNEQFF,TGTGCCTGGAGTGAGGGGAGCTCCTACAATGAGCAGTTCTTC
TRBJ2-2,NA,NA,TRBV7-3,CASSSAGVTGELFF,TGTGCCAGCAGCTCGGCAGGGGTAACCGGGGAGCTGTTTTTT
TRBJ2-5,once,TRBD1,TRBV7-6,CASSQPYGARGETQYF,TGTGCCAGCAGCCAGCCATATGGGGCCAGGGGGGAGACCCAGTACTTC
TRBJ2-2,NA,TRBD1,TRBV28,CASSLQGPTGELFF,TGTGCCAGCAGTCTACAGGGGCCCACCGGGGAGCTGTTTTTT
TRBJ1-4,once,NA,TRBV7-9,CASSLNRVEKLFF,TGTGCCAGCAGCCTGAACAGGGTTGAAAAACTGTTTTTT
TRBJ2-5,once,TRBD1,TRBV7-7,CASSPDRGQETQYF,TGTGCCAGCAGCCCGGACAGGGGACAAGAGACCCAGTACTTC
TRBJ1-3,NA,NA,TRBV19,CASSSTWGSGNTIYF,TGTGCCAGTAGTTCGACGTGGGGCTCGGGAAACACCATATATTTT
TRBJ2-1,NA,NA,TRBV7-2,CASSKTGLGGTHNEQFF,TGTGCCAGCAGCAAGACAGGGCTGGGGGGAACTCACAATGAGCAGTTCTTC
TRBJ2-1,NA,NA,TRBV7-9,CASSLLLRNEQFF,TGTGCCAGCAGCTTACTCCTCCGGAATGAGCAGTTCTTC
TRBJ2-1,NA,TRBD1,TRBV11-3,CASSRTGQSYNEQFF,TGTGCCAGCAGCCGGACAGGTCAGTCCTACAATGAGCAGTTCTTC
TRBJ2-7,NA,NA,TRBV7-6,CASSSLEGGEQYF,TGTGCCAGCAGCTCCTTGGAGGGCGGCGAGCAGTACTTC
TRBJ2-7,NA,NA,TRBV15,CATSREPGPSYEQYF,TGTGCCACCAGCAGAGAACCGGGTCCGTCCTACGAGCAGTACTTC
TRBJ2-4,NA,TRBD1,TRBV5-1,CASSQTGGGNIQYF,TGCGCCAGCAGCCAGACAGGGGGCGGGAACATTCAGTACTTC
TRBJ2-7,NA,NA,TRBV11-2,CASSLGREQYF,TGTGCCAGCAGCTTGGGGAGGGAGCAGTACTTC
TRBJ2-2,once,NA,TRBV28,CASMRGPITGELFF,TGTGCCAGCATGCGGGGTCCTATCACCGGGGAGCTGTTTTTT
TRBJ2-1,NA,TRBD2,TRBV11-2,CASSLASGSYNEQFF,TGTGCCAGCAGCTTAGCTAGCGGGAGTTACAATGAGCAGTTCTTC
TRBJ2-2,NA,TRBD2,TRBV6-1,CASSAAWSGRPSTGELFF,TGTGCCAGCAGTGCAGCATGGAGCGGGAGGCCCTCCACCGGGGAGCTGTTTTTT
TRBJ2-3,NA,NA,TRBV7-3,CASSRRRSGTDTQYF,TGTGCCAGCAGCCGTAGGAGGTCTGGCACAGATACGCAGTATTTT
TRBJ1-2,NA,NA,TRBV7-9,CASNPKGVGNYGYTF,TGTGCCAGCAACCCGAAGGGAGTGGGGAACTATGGCTACACCTTC
TRBJ2-5,NA,TRBD2,TRBV18,CASSPVGRETQYF,TGTGCCAGCTCACCGGTCGGGAGGGAGACCCAGTACTTC